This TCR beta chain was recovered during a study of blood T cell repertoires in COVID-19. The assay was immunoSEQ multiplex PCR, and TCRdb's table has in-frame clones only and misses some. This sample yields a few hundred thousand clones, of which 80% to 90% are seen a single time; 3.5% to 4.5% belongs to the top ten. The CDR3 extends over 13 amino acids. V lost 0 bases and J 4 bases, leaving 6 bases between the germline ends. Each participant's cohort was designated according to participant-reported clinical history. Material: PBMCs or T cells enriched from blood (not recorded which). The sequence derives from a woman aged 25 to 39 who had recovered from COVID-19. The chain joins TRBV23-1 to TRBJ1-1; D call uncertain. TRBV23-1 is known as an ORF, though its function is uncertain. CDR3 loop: CASSQSESTEAFF. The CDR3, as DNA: TGCGCCAGCAGTCAATCGGAGAGCACTGAAGCTTTCTTT.